Below, 14 T cell receptor beta chains from the same sample are listed, as sequenced in a study of T cells in Graves' hyperthyroidism and ophthalmopathy. The source material, RNA transcripts, was used to amplify TCR beta CDR3 regions. The TCR CDR3 first-round RT-PCR relied on the HTBI primer set. TCRdb analysed the multiplex PCR reads with MiXCR anew, one entry per CDR3 protein. Of approximately 400,000 distinct CDR3 sequences listed, approximately 15% are singletons. Material: blood. All receptors come from a woman aged 18 to 35 with Graves' hyperthyroidism.

V and J are TRBV19 and TRBJ1-2; the D is unclear. V was shortened by 4 bases and J by 2 bases, with 8 bases between the two germline ends. Germline V lookup: CDR1 LNHDA, CDR2 SQIVND (reference sequence). The length of the CDR3 is 13 residues. In DNA form, the CDR3 reads TGTGCCAGTAGTACCAGAGAAAACTATGGCTACACCTTC. It codes for CASSTRENYGYTF.

This clonotype occurred a few times. The CDR3 DNA sequence: TGTGCCAGCAGCGTTGAACTAGCGGGGGTGAACACCGGGGAGCTGTTTTTT. This encodes CASSVELAGVNTGELFF. This sequence joins TRBV9 and TRBJ2-2, with 11 bases that match TRBD2. The V segment lost 2 bases and the J segment 1 base; nucleotides outside the gene matches: 4. The CDR3 covers 17 residues. The germline gives CDR1 SGDLS, CDR2 YYNGEE.

There are a few counts of this clonotype. The chain is built from TRBV5-6 and TRBJ2-7; TRBD2 aligns across 11 bases. The ends lost 4 bases at V and 0 bases at J; junction bases unmatched: 3. This CDR3 spans 15 amino acids. CDR1 and CDR2 (germline): SGHDT, YYEEEE. The CDR3 spells CASSRLAGSSYEQYF. The CDR3 nucleotides read TGTGCCAGCAGCCGACTAGCGGGGAGCTCCTACGAGCAGTACTTC.

The table lists this clonotype with many counts. This chain uses TRBV4-1 with TRBJ2-5; possible D gene TRBD1, 6 bases. Germline values: CDR1 MGHRA, CDR2 YSYEKL. With 1 base removed from V and 1 base from J, the gap between germline ends came to 16 bases. The CDR3 consists of 17 residues. The CDR3 here is CASSQALQGKAQETQYF. The CDR3 bases are TGCGCCAGCAGCCAAGCTTTGCAGGGGAAGGCCCAAGAGACCCAGTACTTC.

This clonotype was detected ten times or more. V is TRBV2 and J is TRBJ1-1, with 10 bases lining up with TRBD1. The CDR3 length is 14 residues. Germline CDR1 and CDR2: SNHLY and FYNNEI. Trimming at V came to 6 bases and at J to 5 bases, leaving 6 bases not matched to a gene. This CDR3 reads CASRSDRGRTEAFF. As DNA, the CDR3 is TGTGCCAGCAGATCGGACAGGGGGAGGACTGAAGCTTTCTTT.

This clonotype was observed many times. The chain combines TRBV11-3 with TRBJ1-4; 7 bases map to TRBD1. Losses at the gene ends were 5 bases for V and 4 bases for J; bases not matched to a gene: 10. Germline V gene sequence: CDR1 SGHNT, CDR2 YENEEA. This CDR3 has 16 amino acids. Here the CDR3 DNA reads TGTGCCAGCAGCGACCGGGACAGACGATATAATGAAAAACTGTTTTTT. The encoded protein is CASSDRDRRYNEKLFF.

This clonotype was detected only a few times. Possible read error: a much larger clone is one base away. The chain has TRBV7-8 and TRBJ2-3, with TRBD2 identical over 12 bases. The CDR3 has 15 amino acids. CDR1 and CDR2 from the germline V gene are SGHVS and FQNEAQ. The CDR3 here is CARSLTSGGGDTQYF. The CDR3 region has the DNA TGTGCCCGCAGCTTGACTAGCGGGGGTGGAGATACGCAGTATTTT. The variable domain in full, with the rest retrieved from reference TRBV7-8 and TRBJ2-3, is GAGVSQSPRYKVAKRGQDVALRCDPISGHVSLFWYQQALGQGPEFLTYFQNEAQLDKSGLPSDRFFAERPEGSVSTLKIQRTQQEDSAVYLCARSLTSGGGDTQYFGPGTRLTVL.

J is TRBJ2-2 and V is TRBV29-1; a possible D gene is TRBD1 (6 bases). This CDR3 is built from 13 residues. The germline CDR1 and CDR2 sequences are SQVTM and ANQGSEA. Trimming left V 6 bases short and J 1 base short, with 9 bases between. The CDR3 bases are TGCAGCGTGATGGGACAGAACACCGGGGAGCTGTTTTTT. Its protein product is CSVMGQNTGELFF.

This clonotype was recorded many times. V and J are TRBV2 and TRBJ2-2; possible D gene TRBD2, 5 bases. Germline V gives CDR1 SNHLY, CDR2 FYNNEI. Between the trimmed V and J ends, which lost 9 bases and 5 bases, there was a span of 10 bases. This CDR3 comprises 12 residues. This CDR3 reads CASWRRTGELFF. Written as DNA, the CDR3 is TGTGCCAGTTGGAGGAGGACCGGGGAGCTGTTTTTT. The variable domain in full, with the rest retrieved from reference TRBV2 and TRBJ2-2, is EPEVTQTPSHQVTQMGQEVILRCVPISNHLYFYWYRQILGQKVEFLVSFYNNEISEKSEIFDDQFSVERPDGSNFTLKIRSTKLEDSAMYFCASWRRTGELFFGEGSRLTVL.

This clonotype came up many times. This sequence joins TRBV6-1 and TRBJ2-7; unclear D gene. Germline CDR1 and CDR2: MNHNS and SASEGT. The CDR3 is 14 residues long. V was clipped by 5 bases and J by 3 bases, with 14 bases between them. The DNA of the CDR3 is TGTGCCAGCAGTCTTCGTTCGACCTACTACGAGCAGTACTTC. This gives the protein CASSLRSTYYEQYF.

This clonotype was observed at least ten times. This chain connects TRBV12-3 or TRBV12-4 to TRBJ1-1; D is possibly TRBD1 (5 bases). V was trimmed by 1 base and J by 5 bases, leaving 14 bases between them. The CDR3 covers 15 residues. CDR3 in DNA: TGTGCCAGCAGTTTAGACGGACAAATTGGGACTGAAGCTTTCTTT. Translating it yields CASSLDGQIGTEAFF.

The gene calls are TRBV20-1 and TRBJ2-2, with 7 positions matching TRBD1. The germline gives CDR1 DFQATT, CDR2 SNEGSKA (reference sequence). V lost 0 bases and J lost 0; bases outside the gene matches: 7. This CDR3 contains 17 residues. The CDR3 region is CSARDGRGLTNTGELFF. CDR3 in DNA: TGCAGTGCTAGAGATGGCAGGGGGTTAACGAACACCGGGGAGCTGTTTTTT.

This clonotype was observed at least ten times. The V and J genes are TRBV20-1 and TRBJ2-1; no firm D call. V dropped 0 bases and J dropped 8 bases, with 8 bases sitting between them. The germline V gene has CDR1 DFQATT and CDR2 SNEGSKA (reference sequence). This CDR3 is 12 amino acids long. CDR3 protein: CSAREFEYEQFF. CDR3 nucleotides: TGCAGTGCTAGAGAGTTTGAATATGAGCAGTTCTTC.

Ten or more counts support this clonotype. The chain has TRBV6-1 and TRBJ1-2; possibly TRBD1 for D (5 bases). The germline gives CDR1 MNHNS, CDR2 SASEGT. The V end was cut by 8 bases, the J end by 8 bases, with 21 bases between. The CDR3 has 14 residues. The CDR3 is CASGGKGLAKGYTF. The CDR3 nucleotides are TGTGCCAGCGGCGGTAAGGGGCTCGCTAAAGGCTACACCTTC.